This entry lists 27 T cell receptor beta chains sequenced from one sample in a study of blood T cell repertoires in COVID-19. The method was immunoSEQ multiplex PCR; TCRdb's version includes in-frame clones alone and lacks a portion of them. This sample has a few hundred thousand clones; more than 80% occur once, and the top ten carry roughly 7.3%. The sequenced sample was peripheral blood. The receptors stem from a young woman with COVID-19, enrolled during active disease.

V gene TRBV11-3 combines with J gene TRBJ2-3, with D possibly TRBD1 on 5 matching bases. Germline V CDR1 and CDR2: SGHNT, YENEEA. The germline V and J ends were trimmed by 1 base and 4 bases, with 6 bases remaining between them. The CDR3 is 13 amino acids. CDR3 residues: CASSLGQSDTQYF. Written as DNA, the CDR3 is TGTGCCAGCAGCTTAGGACAGTCAGATACGCAGTATTTT. The full variable domain, in which reference TRBV11-3 and TRBJ2-3 provide the parts outside the CDR3, is EAGVVQSPRYKIIEKKQPVAFWCNPISGHNTLYWYLQNLGQGPELLIRYENEEAVDDSQLPKDRFSAERLKGVDSTLKIQPAELGDSAVYLCASSLGQSDTQYFGPGTRLTVL.

The rearrangement uses TRBV4-1 and TRBJ1-5; D not resolved. The CDR3 is made up of 15 amino acids. Germline V gives CDR1 MGHRA, CDR2 YSYEKL. V was cut by 1 base and J by 0 bases, with 7 bases left in between. The DNA of the CDR3 is TGCGCCAGCAGCCAAGTTTCGTATAGCAATCAGCCCCAGCATTTT. This sequence encodes CASSQVSYSNQPQHF.

The V call is TRBV21-1, the J call TRBJ2-7; the D call in the table, TRBD2, was not verified against the DNA. TRBV21-1 is recorded as a pseudogene. This CDR3 spans 15 amino acids. The CDR3: CASSPTSGSRYEQYF. As DNA, the CDR3 is TGTGCCAGCAGCCCTACTAGCGGGAGTCGTTACGAGCAGTACTTC.

This chain joins TRBV18 and TRBJ1-3, with D unclear. This CDR3 is built from 18 residues. Looked up from germline, CDR1 is KGHSH and CDR2 is LQKENI. The V gene lost 1 base and the J gene lost 0 bases, with 16 bases spanning the gap. The CDR3 is CASSPLDTSGYSGNTIYF. CDR3 nucleotides: TGTGCCAGCTCACCACTGGATACTAGTGGGTACTCTGGAAACACCATATATTTT.

This CDR3 reads CASSDRVNGYTF. CDR3 DNA: TGTGCCAGCAGTGACAGGGTTAACGGCTACACCTTC. The chain is built from TRBV2 and TRBJ1-2; tentative D call: TRBD1 (5 bases). CDR3 size: 12 residues. The germline gives CDR1 SNHLY, CDR2 FYNNEI. Trimming left V 3 bases short and J 8 bases short, with 10 bases between.

The chain links TRBV11-2 to TRBJ2-3, with 9 bases identical to TRBD2. J was trimmed by 4 bases and V by 5 bases; bases with no gene match: 7. In germline, CDR1 is SGHAT, CDR2 FQNNGV. CDR3 length: 15 residues. The CDR3 DNA is TGTGCCAGCAGCCTAAGGGGACTAGCCTCAGATACGCAGTATTTT. Translation gives CASSLRGLASDTQYF.

The chain links TRBV7-2 to TRBJ1-4, with D possibly being TRBD1 (6 bases). Germline V CDR1 and CDR2: SGHTA, FQGNSA. Deletions cut 6 bases from V and 4 bases from J, with 15 bases between. This CDR3 region has 15 residues. DNA of the CDR3: TGTGCCAGCAGTCCAGCCAGGGGAATTAATGAAAAACTGTTTTTT. This codes for CASSPARGINEKLFF.

This chain links TRBV27 with TRBJ1-6; 10 bases map to TRBD1. Per germline, CDR1 MNHEY and CDR2 SMNVEV (reference sequence). J was trimmed by 7 bases and V by 4 bases; bases with no gene match: 4. This CDR3 is 15 amino acids long. The CDR3 nucleotides read TGTGCCAGCAGTTCGACAGGGGGCGCAAATTCACCCCTCCACTTT. It encodes CASSSTGGANSPLHF.

Concerning this clone itself: Other DNA sequences in the same sample also yield this CDR3. This rearrangement joins TRBV2 to TRBJ1-6; D is unresolved. This CDR3 contains 14 residues. The V gene lost 1 base and the J gene lost 7 bases, with 8 bases spanning the gap. Germline loops: CDR1 SNHLY, CDR2 FYNNEI. The CDR3 sequence is CASSEGRGNSPLHF. CDR3 sequence (DNA): TGTGCCAGCAGTGAAGGACGCGGAAATTCACCCCTCCACTTT.

The chain is built from TRBV6-6 and TRBJ2-7, with 7 nucleotides matching TRBD1. V gave up 2 bases and J gave up 2 bases; unmatched junction bases: 3. The CDR3 loop spans 14 amino acids. Germline V gene sequence: CDR1 MNHNY, CDR2 SVGAGI (reference sequence). The CDR3 sequence: CASSYRQGPYEQYF. The CDR3, as DNA: TGTGCCAGCAGTTACCGACAGGGCCCCTACGAGCAGTACTTC.

This chain uses TRBV28 with TRBJ1-2; D ambiguous. Germline V gene lookup returns CDR1 MDHEN and CDR2 SYDVKM. This CDR3 comprises 12 residues. V gave up 7 bases and J gave up 8 bases, with 14 bases separating them. CDR3 DNA sequence: TGTGCCAGCAACTCCCTTCCCGCGGGCTACACCTTC. As protein: CASNSLPAGYTF.

The chain combines TRBV29-1 with TRBJ1-1; the D is unclear. Per the germline V gene, CDR1 is SQVTM and CDR2 is ANQGSEA. The CDR3 runs 14 residues. V was shortened by 4 bases and J by 0 bases, with 12 bases between the two germline ends. CDR3 region: CSVGPGRMNTEAFF. In DNA form, the CDR3 reads TGCAGCGTTGGCCCCGGGAGGATGAACACTGAAGCTTTCTTT.

This clone has more than one count but fewer than ten. The CDR3 loop reads CASSLTGGETQYF. For the CDR3, the DNA is TGTGCCAGCAGTTTAACAGGGGGAGAGACCCAGTACTTC. The chain is built from TRBV27 and TRBJ2-5; TRBD1 aligns across 8 bases. This CDR3 has 13 amino acids. CDR1 is MNHEY, CDR2 SMNVEV, per germline (reference sequence). With V trimmed by 2 bases and J by 4 bases, 0 bases remained unmatched.

This clone appeared a single time. The V gene is TRBV7-6, the J gene TRBJ1-1; D might be TRBD1 (6 bases). CDR3 length: 15 amino acids. Germline CDR1 and CDR2: SGHVS and FNYEAQ. V was clipped by 6 bases and J by 1 base, with 15 bases between them. The CDR3 DNA is TGTGCCAGCAGGGGGATACAGGGCTCGAACACTGAAGCTTTCTTT. Amino acids: CASRGIQGSNTEAFF. Supplemented by reference TRBV7-6 and TRBJ1-1, the full variable domain reads GAGVSQSPRYKVTKRGQDVALRCDPISGHVSLYWYRQALGQGPEFLTYFNYEAQQDKSGLPNDRFSAERPEGSISTLTIQRTEQRDSAMYRCASRGIQGSNTEAFFGQGTRLTVV.

V gene TRBV1 combines with J gene TRBJ2-1; the table names TRBD2, a call not compared with the DNA. TRBV1 is noted as a pseudogene. This CDR3 contains 23 residues. CDR3 DNA: TGCACCAGCAGCCAAGGCTCGGTCCCCTCGCCTATGACGACGCCTAGCTCCTACAATGAGCAGTTCTTC. Its translation is CTSSQGSVPSPMTTPSSYNEQFF.

This sequence joins TRBV4-2 and TRBJ2-7, with TRBD2 as a possible D gene (6 bases). Germline loops: CDR1 LGHNA, CDR2 YNFKEQ. The CDR3 is made up of 16 amino acids. Trimming shortened V by 0 bases and J by 0 bases, and 12 bases separated the two germline ends. The CDR3 DNA is TGTGCCAGCAGCCAAGATCTCGGGACTTACTCCTACGAGCAGTACTTC. The encoded protein is CASSQDLGTYSYEQYF.

The V call is TRBV5-1, the J call TRBJ1-2, with TRBD1 matching over 7 bases. Germline CDR1 and CDR2: SGHRS and YFSETQ. V dropped 3 bases and J dropped 3; count of bases not matched to a gene: 2. CDR3 length equals 13 residues. CDR3 DNA: TGCGCCAGCAGCTCGGGGACAGACTATGGCTACACCTTC. Its translation is CASSSGTDYGYTF.

The CDR3 reads CASSVTGTPESGYTF. In DNA, the CDR3 is TGTGCCAGCAGCGTAACAGGGACGCCAGAATCGGGCTACACCTTC. The J gene is TRBJ1-2, the V gene TRBV9, with D maybe TRBD1 (6 bases). V was trimmed by 1 base and J by 8 bases, leaving 18 bases between them. Germline V gene sequence: CDR1 SGDLS, CDR2 YYNGEE. There are 15 residues in the CDR3.

This chain uses TRBV5-1 with TRBJ1-5; 10 bases line up with TRBD1. Germline values: CDR1 SGHRS, CDR2 YFSETQ. The CDR3 loop spans 13 amino acids. With V trimmed by 5 bases and J by 10 bases, 6 bases remained unmatched. CDR3 amino acids: CASSIGQGGPQHF. In nucleotides, the CDR3 is TGCGCCAGCAGTATCGGACAGGGGGGACCCCAGCATTTT.

The chain uses TRBV27 and TRBJ1-5; TRBD1 matches 11 bases. This CDR3 has 15 amino acids. J was trimmed by 5 bases and V by 5 bases; bases with no gene match: 5. Germline CDR1 reads MNHEY; CDR2 reads SMNVEV (reference sequence). In DNA form, the CDR3 reads TGTGCCAGCAGTCACAGGACAGGGGGCGATCAGCCCCAGCATTTT. Translation gives CASSHRTGGDQPQHF.

The J gene is TRBJ2-1, the V gene TRBV6-2 or TRBV6-3; TRBD2 might be the D (5 bases). The CDR3 loop spans 13 amino acids. V lost 5 bases and J 10 bases, leaving 15 bases between the germline ends. From germline, CDR1 is MNHEY and CDR2 SVGEGT. The CDR3: CASSVAREGEQFF. The CDR3, as DNA: TGTGCCAGCAGTGTGGCGAGGGAAGGAGAGCAGTTCTTC.

The chain links TRBV25-1 to TRBJ2-5, with TRBD2 matching over 7 bases. Germline-derived CDR1 and CDR2 are MGHDK and SYGVNS. Trimming took 4 bases from V and 4 from J; bases not matched to a gene: 6. The length of the CDR3 is 14 residues. The CDR3 coding sequence is TGTGCCAGCAGTGGGGACCGCGGGGGAGAGACCCAGTACTTC. As protein: CASSGDRGGETQYF.

The chain combines TRBV6-5 with TRBJ1-2; 7 bases are a match to TRBD1. Germline V gene data show CDR1 as MNHEY and CDR2 as SVGAGI. The J segment lost 4 bases and the V segment lost 0 bases, leaving 2 bases of the junction unmatched. CDR3 size: 14 residues. The CDR3, as DNA: TGTGCCAGCAGTTACTCCTCAGGGGGCTATGGCTACACCTTC. Its protein is CASSYSSGGYGYTF.

V is TRBV28 and J is TRBJ2-1, with 9 bases matching TRBD2. V was pared by 5 bases and J by 7 bases, with 9 bases of the junction left unmatched. Germline V gives CDR1 MDHEN, CDR2 SYDVKM. The CDR3 length is 15 residues. CDR3 in amino acids: CASSRGGRARNEQFF. The CDR3 region has the DNA TGTGCCAGCAGTCGGGGCGGGAGGGCCAGGAATGAGCAGTTCTTC. Using reference TRBV28 and TRBJ2-1 for the parts outside the CDR3, the full variable domain is DVKVTQSSRYLVKRTGEKVFLECVQDMDHENMFWYRQDPGLGLRLIYFSYDVKMKEKGDIPEGYSVSREKKERFSLILESASTNQTSMYLCASSRGGRARNEQFFGPGTRLTVL.

The rearrangement links TRBV4-2 to TRBJ2-2; weak D call: TRBD1 (5 bases). In germline, CDR1 is LGHNA, CDR2 YNFKEQ. The CDR3 sequence is 15 residues long. Trimming cost V 1 base and J 8 bases, with 14 bases left between them. The CDR3 reads CASSQARVQLGELFF. CDR3 DNA sequence: TGTGCCAGCAGCCAAGCCAGGGTTCAATTAGGGGAGCTGTTTTTT.

The table lists this clone with a few counts. The genes are TRBV7-2 and TRBJ1-2; 7 nucleotides match TRBD1. CDR1 and CDR2 (germline): SGHTA, FQGNSA. J gave up 5 bases and V 0 bases, and 0 bases lay outside the gene matches. This CDR3 has 13 residues. CDR3 sequence: CASSLAQGYGYTF. In nucleotides, the CDR3 is TGTGCCAGCAGCTTAGCACAGGGGTATGGCTACACCTTC.

Only one count was recorded for this clone. This chain uses TRBV30 with TRBJ1-1; the D is unclear. The V gene's germline CDR1 is GTSNPN and CDR2 SVGIG (reference sequence). The V end was cut by 8 bases, the J end by 6 bases, with 13 bases between. This CDR3 region has 11 residues. CDR3 protein: CAIGARAEAFF. As DNA, the CDR3 is TGTGCCATCGGAGCCCGGGCTGAAGCTTTCTTT. The full variable domain, completed using reference TRBV30 and TRBJ1-1, is SQTIHQWPATLVQPVGSPLSLECTVEGTSNPNLYWYRQAAGRGLQLLFYSVGIGQISSEVPQNLSASRPQDRQFILSSKKLLLSDSGFYLCAIGARAEAFFGQGTRLTVV.